The present TCR beta chain was sequenced within a study of spatial heterogeneity in lung cancer. Study-wide context: Where present, follow-up PBMC were sequenced a median of about 2 years after resection.

The time point was: blood at routine non-recurrence follow-up after resection. The authors sequenced whole RNA from tumor, nontumor lung or frozen PBMC without sorting. TCRdb reanalysed the 5' RACE reads using MiXCR and keeps one entry per CDR3 protein. Among about 47,000 distinct CDR3 sequences listed, 12% were seen once. The CDR3 sequence is 13 residues long. CDR1 is LGHNT and CDR2 is FRNRAP in the germline V gene. With 7 bases removed from V and 8 bases from J, the gap between germline ends came to 17 bases. This clonotype was observed at least ten times. The sequenced sample was PBMCs, obtained at follow-up. The sequence derives from a male donor with early-stage non-small cell lung cancer. This chain uses TRBV12-5 with TRBJ1-2, with D possibly being TRBD1 (6 bases). The CDR3 sequence is CASAEQGSGGYTF. CDR3 in DNA: TGTGCTAGTGCCGAACAGGGTTCGGGAGGCTACACCTTC.